This T cell receptor beta chain was identified during a study of cytomegalovirus exposure and HLA in healthy donors. Use of 60 Vbeta and 13 Jbeta primers characterized the PCR. TCRdb keeps only in-frame clones here, not all; method: immunoSEQ multiplex PCR. The table shows around 140,000 clones, with approximately 80% occurring only once. The sample holds a few counts of this clone. The CDR3 runs 14 residues. Per germline, CDR1 SGHNT and CDR2 YYREEE (reference sequence). Trimming cost V 0 bases and J 6 bases; bases outside gene matches: 3. The sequence was collected from a woman in her thirties or forties in good health and CMV-seronegative. The sample taken for sequencing was PBMCs. The chain has TRBV5-4 and TRBJ2-1; 7 bases are shared with TRBD2. The CDR3 DNA sequence: TGTGCCAGCAGCTTGGCGGGAGGTGGCAATGAGCAGTTCTTC. Amino acid sequence: CASSLAGGGNEQFF.